The T cell receptor beta chain under discussion was sequenced for a study of T cells in Graves' hyperthyroidism and ophthalmopathy. Study details: Peripheral blood was obtained at initial diagnosis, preceding any treatment.

The study defined stable Graves' hyperthyroidism as no ophthalmopathy progression within 18 months. Lactation, pregnancy, other autoimmune disease or uncontrolled infection excluded patients. Template material for amplifying TCR beta CDR3 regions consisted of RNA transcripts. A set of HTBI primers served as the primers for a first-round RT-PCR of the TCR CDR3. TCRdb reanalysed the multiplex PCR reads using MiXCR and keeps one entry per CDR3 protein. The data hold around 440,000 distinct CDR3 sequences, with less than 20% observed a single time. The CDR3 is made up of 15 amino acids. V trimming: 2 bases; J trimming: 5 bases; junction bases outside the gene matches: 6. CDR1 and CDR2 from the germline V gene are SGHDN and FVKESK. This clonotype was picked up a small number of times. As yet, its antigen is unknown. Study outcomes and limitations: From stable hyperthyroidism, ophthalmopathy was set apart by a 13 V-J model.

The rearrangement joins TRBV14 to TRBJ2-1; 7 nucleotides match TRBD2. The receptor comes from a woman younger than 30 with Graves' hyperthyroidism. Material: blood. Written as DNA, the CDR3 is TGTGCCAGCAGCCAACTACGGCGGGGGAACAATGAGCAGTTCTTC. Amino acids: CASSQLRRGNNEQFF.